The 13 T cell receptor beta chains below come from one sample, sequenced in a study of T cell responses to AZD1222 COVID-19 vaccine. TCRdb's copy holds only in-frame clones and misses some; the assay was immunoSEQ multiplex PCR. Here the sample spans 120,000 or so clones, about 89% being singletons. Source: peripheral blood, taken on day 0 of AZD1222 vaccination. Source of these receptors: an adult in good health.

CDR3 in amino acids: CASSEGATSYEQYF. CDR3 DNA sequence: TGTGCCAGCTCAGAAGGAGCGACCTCCTACGAGCAGTACTTC. V is TRBV18 and J is TRBJ2-7; D gene uncertain. This CDR3 is 14 amino acids long. Per the germline V gene, CDR1 is KGHSH and CDR2 is LQKENI. The V end was cut by 5 bases, the J end by 0 bases, with 11 bases between. The full variable domain, with the rest looked up from reference TRBV18 and TRBJ2-7, is NAGVMQNPRHLVRRRGQEARLRCSPMKGHSHVYWYRQLPEEGLKFMVYLQKENIIDESGMPKERFSAEFPKEGPSILRIQQVVRGDSAAYFCASSEGATSYEQYFGPGTRLTVT.

CDR3 nucleotides: TGTGCCAGCAGGACAGGGAACACCGGGGAGCTGTTTTTT. This gives the protein CASRTGNTGELFF. The chain employs TRBV11-2 and TRBJ2-2; a possible D gene is TRBD1 (6 bases). Germline loops: CDR1 SGHAT, CDR2 FQNNGV. This CDR3 is 13 amino acids long. Trimming removed 6 bases from V and 1 base from J, with 6 bases in between.

This clone occurred once. The chain uses TRBV6-5 and TRBJ2-7; D possibly corresponds to TRBD1 (5 bases). Germline loops: CDR1 MNHEY, CDR2 SVGAGI. There are 15 residues in the CDR3. Trimming took 6 bases from V and 3 from J, leaving 18 bases between them. The CDR3 protein is CASRPDSKPYYEQYF. In DNA form, the CDR3 reads TGTGCCAGCAGACCCGACAGCAAACCTTACTACGAGCAGTACTTC.

This clone was counted a few times. The chain couples TRBV7-8 to TRBJ2-1, with 9 nucleotides matching TRBD2. CDR1 and CDR2 from the germline V gene are SGHVS and FQNEAQ. V was clipped by 3 bases and J by 2 bases; unmatched bases: 5. The CDR3 spans 16 residues. CDR3 amino acids: CASSFAGGNTYNEQFF. CDR3 DNA: TGTGCCAGCAGCTTCGCGGGGGGGAACACCTACAATGAGCAGTTCTTC.

This clone was seen only once. V and J are TRBV20-1 and TRBJ1-2; D is ambiguous. V was cut by 4 bases and J by 8 bases, with 5 bases left in between. Germline V lookup: CDR1 DFQATT, CDR2 SNEGSKA (reference sequence). This CDR3 has 9 residues. The CDR3 DNA reads as TGCAGTGCTATGGAGGGCTACACCTTC. It translates to CSAMEGYTF.

This chain joins TRBV11-3 and TRBJ2-2; possibly TRBD1 for D (5 bases). V lost 3 bases and J 7 bases, leaving 6 bases between the germline ends. CDR3 length: 12 residues. CDR1 SGHNT and CDR2 YENEEA come from the germline V gene. The CDR3 nucleotides read TGTGCCAGCAGCTTTGACAGCGGGGAGCTGTTTTTT. Protein product: CASSFDSGELFF.

The rearrangement joins TRBV28 to TRBJ1-4; 9 bases match TRBD1. The CDR3 sequence is 14 residues long. Germline-derived CDR1 and CDR2 are MDHEN and SYDVKM. J gave up 8 bases and V 5 bases, and 6 bases lay outside the gene matches. CDR3 coding DNA: TGTGCCAGCAGTATTACAGGGGGCGCGGAAAAACTGTTTTTT. This sequence encodes CASSITGGAEKLFF. Combining the CDR3 with reference TRBV28 and TRBJ1-4 gives the whole variable domain DVKVTQSSRYLVKRTGEKVFLECVQDMDHENMFWYRQDPGLGLRLIYFSYDVKMKEKGDIPEGYSVSREKKERFSLILESASTNQTSMYLCASSITGGAEKLFFGSGTQLSVL.

The chain uses TRBV5-4 and TRBJ1-2; weak D call: TRBD1 (6 bases). CDR3 length: 13 amino acids. Trimming left V 4 bases short and J 8 bases short, with 15 bases between. CDR1 is SGHNT, CDR2 YYREEE, per germline (reference sequence). The CDR3 coding sequence is TGTGCCAGCAGCACGGGGGCGGTTACCGGCTACACCTTC. Translation gives CASSTGAVTGYTF.

This chain connects TRBV27 to TRBJ2-7; D not resolved. CDR1 and CDR2 from the germline V gene are MNHEY and SMNVEV (reference sequence). This CDR3 region has 11 residues. Trimming left V 8 bases short and J 3 bases short, with 8 bases between. CDR3 in amino acids: CASHAGYEQYF. The DNA for the CDR3 is TGTGCCAGCCATGCAGGCTACGAGCAGTACTTC.

This chain joins TRBV9 and TRBJ1-1; D possibly corresponds to TRBD1 (5 bases). The CDR3 consists of 15 residues. The germline V gene encodes CDR1 SGDLS and CDR2 YYNGEE. V gave up 2 bases and J gave up 4 bases, with 15 bases separating them. CDR3 loop: CASSVSSGQGTEAFF. CDR3 nucleotides: TGTGCCAGCAGCGTTTCCAGTGGGCAGGGCACTGAAGCTTTCTTT.

This chain joins TRBV30 and TRBJ1-2, with D possibly being TRBD1 (5 bases). The germline gives CDR1 GTSNPN, CDR2 SVGIG (reference sequence). V lost 1 base and J 4 bases, leaving 10 bases between the germline ends. The CDR3 is made up of 13 amino acids. The CDR3 DNA reads as TGTGCCTGGAGTGCCGGGGGGGTCTATGGCTACACCTTC. Its translation: CAWSAGGVYGYTF.

The CDR3 DNA is TGTGCCAGTAGACAGACTTCTTCCGAGCTCTCTAATCAGCCCCAGCATTTT. Translated, it gives CASRQTSSELSNQPQHF. This chain uses TRBV19 with TRBJ1-5, with D uncertain. Germline loops: CDR1 LNHDA, CDR2 SQIVND (reference sequence). The length of the CDR3 is 17 residues. Trimming cost V 6 bases and J 4 bases, with 22 bases left between them.

This chain links TRBV7-6 with TRBJ2-3; perhaps D is TRBD1 or TRBD2 (5 bases each). Germline values: CDR1 SGHVS, CDR2 FNYEAQ. There are 16 residues in the CDR3. V gave up 1 base and J gave up 6 bases, with 17 bases separating them. The CDR3 is CASSLGGTPVQDTQYF. The DNA of the CDR3 is TGTGCCAGCAGCTTAGGGGGGACCCCGGTCCAGGATACGCAGTATTTT.